These 32 T cell receptor beta chains came from one sample sequenced in a study of beta chain features in type 1 diabetes. The sequenced template was cDNA made from the entire isolated RNA. Sequenced by immunoSEQ multiplex PCR; TCRdb stores in-frame clones only, minus some. The data show about 140,000 clones, around 9.3% seen once. Sequenced sample: naive CD4+ T cells from blood. These receptors all stem from a man aged 18 to 29 in good health.

The sample holds a few counts of this clone. V gene TRBV7-9 combines with J gene TRBJ2-5; TRBD2 matches at 10 bases. The ends lost 5 bases at V and 0 bases at J; junction bases unmatched: 9. From germline, CDR1 is SEHNR and CDR2 FQNEAQ (reference sequence). This CDR3 region has 17 residues. As DNA, the CDR3 is TGTGCCAGCAGCCGCGTAGGACTAGCGGTGTACCAAGAGACCCAGTACTTC. This sequence encodes CASSRVGLAVYQETQYF.

On this clone: Other DNA sequences in the same sample also yield this CDR3. CDR3 in DNA: TGTGCCAGCAGCTTACAGGGCAATCAGCCCCAGCATTTT. It is translated as CASSLQGNQPQHF. The V gene is TRBV7-2, the J gene TRBJ1-5, with D unclear. Per the germline V gene, CDR1 is SGHTA and CDR2 is FQGNSA. The V and J ends lost 2 bases and 2 bases respectively, with 4 bases between them. The CDR3 contains 13 residues. The variable domain in full, with the rest retrieved from reference TRBV7-2 and TRBJ1-5, is GAGVSQSPSNKVTEKGKDVELRCDPISGHTALYWYRQSLGQGLEFLIYFQGNSAPDKSGLPSDRFSAERTGGSVSTLTIQRTQQEDSAVYLCASSLQGNQPQHFGDGTRLSIL.

This chain joins TRBV10-3 and TRBJ2-7; 7 bases are a match to TRBD1. Germline assignment: CDR1 ENHRY and CDR2 SYGVKD. This CDR3 contains 13 residues. Unmatched junction bases numbered 3, after V lost 6 bases and J lost 1 base. In DNA form, the CDR3 reads TGTGCCATCAGGCAGACAGGGTCCTACGAGCAGTACTTC. Protein sequence: CAIRQTGSYEQYF.

This clone was detected only a few times. V gene TRBV9 combines with J gene TRBJ2-7; maybe TRBD2 (7 bases). Germline V gene data show CDR1 as SGDLS and CDR2 as YYNGEE. V was shortened by 0 bases and J by 0 bases, with 10 bases between the two germline ends. CDR3 length equals 15 residues. The CDR3 nucleotides read TGTGCCAGCAGCGTAGGTGCGGGGGCCTCCTACGAGCAGTACTTC. Amino acids: CASSVGAGASYEQYF.

The rearrangement uses TRBV9 and TRBJ1-1, with D tentatively TRBD1 (5 bases). The CDR3 covers 14 residues. Germline assignment: CDR1 SGDLS and CDR2 YYNGEE. V lost 3 bases to trimming and J lost 3 bases, with 12 bases between them. The CDR3 nucleotides read TGTGCCAGCAGCGAAAGGGGTCGGGACACTGAAGCTTTCTTT. It specifies CASSERGRDTEAFF.

The rearrangement links TRBV29-1 to TRBJ2-1; 8 nucleotides agree with TRBD1. Germline trimming cut 2 bases from V and 15 bases from J; bases unmatched to any gene: 6. Germline-derived CDR1 and CDR2 are SQVTM and ANQGSEA. CDR3 length equals 11 residues. CDR3 DNA: TGCAGCGTTGAAAGGCAGGGACAGGCGTTCTTC. Its translation: CSVERQGQAFF.

This chain connects TRBV30 to TRBJ2-1, with 12 bases aligning to TRBD2. The CDR3 sequence is 16 residues long. With 4 bases clipped from V and 4 bases from J, the junction kept 8 bases outside the gene matches. Per the germline V gene, CDR1 is GTSNPN and CDR2 is SVGIG (reference sequence). CDR3 region: CAWKRSGTSGYNEQFF. Written as DNA, the CDR3 is TGTGCCTGGAAAAGGTCTGGGACTAGCGGGTACAATGAGCAGTTCTTC.

This clone has a handful of counts. The rearrangement links TRBV15 to TRBJ1-5; no definite D call. From germline, CDR1 is LNHNV and CDR2 YYDKDF (reference sequence). This CDR3 spans 14 amino acids. V lost 1 base to trimming and J lost 2 bases, with 6 bases between them. The CDR3 region has the DNA TGTGCCACCAGCAGAGTTTCAGGCAATCAGCCCCAGCATTTT. This codes for CATSRVSGNQPQHF. The whole variable domain, remainder taken from reference TRBV15 and TRBJ1-5, is DAMVIQNPRYQVTQFGKPVTLSCSQTLNHNVMYWYQQKSSQAPKLLFHYYDKDFNNEADTPDNFQSRRPNTSFCFLDIRSPGLGDTAMYLCATSRVSGNQPQHFGDGTRLSIL.

The chain combines TRBV4-3 with TRBJ2-5; D ambiguous. Germline V gene sequence: CDR1 LGHNA, CDR2 YSLEER. The CDR3 covers 15 residues. V lost 2 bases to trimming and J lost 7 bases, with 17 bases between them. This CDR3 reads CASSQSSASSGTQYF. CDR3 sequence (DNA): TGCGCCAGCAGCCAAAGTTCTGCTTCTTCGGGGACCCAGTACTTC.

The chain links TRBV7-2 to TRBJ2-3; 9 bases match TRBD1. The V segment lost 2 bases and the J segment 10 bases; nucleotides outside the gene matches: 1. The CDR3 consists of 12 residues. Germline V CDR1 and CDR2: SGHTA, FQGNSA. The CDR3 sequence is CASSLRQGAQYF. The CDR3 bases are TGTGCCAGCAGCTTAAGACAGGGGGCGCAGTATTTT.

The sample holds a few counts of this clone. The J gene is TRBJ2-7, the V gene TRBV7-2, with 7 bases that match TRBD2. Germline CDR1 and CDR2: SGHTA and FQGNSA. The CDR3 runs to 14 residues. Unmatched junction bases numbered 6, after V lost 5 bases and J lost 2 bases. The CDR3 region has the DNA TGTGCCAGCAGCCCCGACCGGGGGGCCTACGAGCAGTACTTC. Residues: CASSPDRGAYEQYF.

This clone was seen only a few times. The chain's CDR3 is CASSWDRDQPQHF. DNA of the CDR3: TGTGCCAGCAGCTGGGACAGGGATCAGCCCCAGCATTTT. The chain uses TRBV6-1 and TRBJ1-5, with 9 bases fitting TRBD1. The J segment lost 5 bases and the V segment lost 6 bases, leaving 2 bases of the junction unmatched. This CDR3 has 13 residues. From germline, CDR1 is MNHNS and CDR2 SASEGT.

This clone was detected a few times. The CDR3 spells CASSALTSGSTDTQYF. The CDR3 nucleotides read TGTGCCAGCAGCGCCCTTACTAGCGGGAGCACAGATACGCAGTATTTT. The V and J genes are TRBV9 and TRBJ2-3; 9 bases line up with TRBD2. The CDR3 consists of 16 residues. CDR1 is SGDLS and CDR2 is YYNGEE in the germline V gene. With V trimmed by 3 bases and J by 0 bases, 5 bases remained unmatched. Together with reference TRBV9 and TRBJ2-3, the CDR3 gives the full variable domain: DSGVTQTPKHLITATGQRVTLRCSPRSGDLSVYWYQQSLDQGLQFLIQYYNGEERAKGNILERFSAQQFPDLHSELNLSSLELGDSALYFCASSALTSGSTDTQYFGPGTRLTVL.

V is TRBV4-3 and J is TRBJ1-4; tentatively, D is TRBD1 (6 bases). This CDR3 is 18 amino acids long. The germline V and J ends were trimmed by 0 bases and 4 bases, with 18 bases remaining between them. Germline loops: CDR1 LGHNA, CDR2 YSLEER. As DNA, the CDR3 is TGCGCCAGCAGCCAAGATGATTCAAGTAGGGGGGGTAATGAAAAACTGTTTTTT. Translated, it gives CASSQDDSSRGGNEKLFF.

This clone has more than one count but fewer than ten. The rearrangement uses TRBV4-2 and TRBJ2-1; 10 positions match TRBD2. In germline, CDR1 is LGHNA, CDR2 YNFKEQ. V was pared by 0 bases and J by 8 bases, with 13 bases of the junction left unmatched. This CDR3 is 18 amino acids long. The CDR3 bases are TGTGCCAGCAGCCAAGAAGGCCGGAGGGAGCGGGGGGGCGATGAGCAGTTCTTC. It is translated as CASSQEGRRERGGDEQFF.

The chain links TRBV19 to TRBJ2-1, with TRBD1 as a possible D gene (8 bases). Germline CDR1 and CDR2: LNHDA and SQIVND (reference sequence). Trimming removed 6 bases at V and 3 bases at J, with 12 bases between. This CDR3 has 14 residues. CDR3 sequence (DNA): TGTGCCAGTAGGGACAGGGAGGGCTACAATGAGCAGTTCTTC. Its translation: CASRDREGYNEQFF. Drawing the rest from reference TRBV19 and TRBJ2-1, the complete variable domain is DGGITQSPKYLFRKEGQNVTLSCEQNLNHDAMYWYRQDPGQGLRLIYYSQIVNDFQKGDIAEGYSVSREKKESFPLTVTSAQKNPTAFYLCASRDREGYNEQFFGPGTRLTVL.

This clone was observed a handful of times. The CDR3 is CASSFFGGRDTQYF. CDR3 bases: TGTGCCAGCAGTTTCTTCGGGGGGCGGGATACGCAGTATTTT. The chain employs TRBV27 and TRBJ2-3; perhaps TRBD2 as D (7 bases). This CDR3 is 14 amino acids long. Germline V gene data show CDR1 as MNHEY and CDR2 as SMNVEV (reference sequence). The ends were cut back, 3 bases at V and 6 bases at J, with 13 bases in the middle.

This clone was counted a few times. V is TRBV6-5 and J is TRBJ1-2, with 9 bases lining up with TRBD1. CDR3 length: 14 residues. CDR1 is MNHEY and CDR2 is SVGAGI in the germline V gene. V shed 7 bases and J 7 bases; nucleotides not matched to a gene: 10. The CDR3 coding sequence is TGTGCCAGCATACCCGGACAGGGGAGTGGTGGCTACACCTTC. The encoded protein is CASIPGQGSGGYTF.

This clone appeared a few times. The chain has TRBV15 and TRBJ2-7; 7 bases align to TRBD1. The CDR3 loop spans 15 amino acids. CDR1 and CDR2 (germline): LNHNV, YYDKDF (reference sequence). V shed 3 bases and J 2 bases; nucleotides not matched to a gene: 7. Here the CDR3 DNA reads TGTGCCACCAGCAGCGCTCCCGGGACAGCCTACGAGCAGTACTTC. It specifies CATSSAPGTAYEQYF.

This clone was counted at least ten times. V is TRBV7-9 and J is TRBJ2-7; possible D gene TRBD2, 6 bases. Germline assignment: CDR1 SEHNR and CDR2 FQNEAQ (reference sequence). This CDR3 is built from 14 residues. The V end lost 5 bases, the J end lost 5 bases, and 16 bases lay between the germline ends. CDR3 sequence (DNA): TGTGCCAGCAGCCCACGGGAGCGGGCCGACGAGCAGTACTTC. As protein: CASSPRERADEQYF.

The chain employs TRBV19 and TRBJ1-5; weak D call: TRBD1 (6 bases). The CDR3 has 12 amino acids. The V gene lost 6 bases and the J gene lost 4 bases, with 7 bases spanning the gap. CDR1 and CDR2 (germline): LNHDA, SQIVND (reference sequence). CDR3 nucleotides: TGTGCCAGTAGGCAGGGGAATCAGCCCCAGCATTTT. This gives the protein CASRQGNQPQHF.

V usage is TRBV7-7 and J usage is TRBJ2-7; 7 bases match TRBD1. J was trimmed by 1 base and V by 5 bases; bases with no gene match: 5. Germline CDR1 SSHAT, CDR2 FNYEAQ (reference sequence). There are 14 residues in the CDR3. The CDR3 sequence: CASSPTRGSYEQYF. The CDR3 region has the DNA TGTGCCAGCAGCCCGACCAGGGGGTCCTACGAGCAGTACTTC.

The chain couples TRBV10-1 to TRBJ1-1; D is unresolved. With 3 bases removed from V and 5 bases from J, the gap between germline ends came to 13 bases. CDR3 length: 14 amino acids. Germline V gene lookup returns CDR1 WNHNN and CDR2 SYGVQD (reference sequence). In DNA, the CDR3 is TGCGCCAGCAGTGACGGCCGGGGATGGACTGAAGCTTTCTTT. Residues: CASSDGRGWTEAFF.

The CDR3 loop reads CASSPAGQVGYEQYF. CDR3 bases: TGTGCCAGCTCACCCGCTGGACAGGTCGGTTACGAGCAGTACTTC. This sequence joins TRBV18 and TRBJ2-7, with 7 bases fitting TRBD1. V was clipped by 3 bases and J by 4 bases; unmatched bases: 9. CDR1 and CDR2 (germline): KGHSH, LQKENI. There are 15 residues in the CDR3. Looking up the rest from reference TRBV18 and TRBJ2-7 gives the full variable domain: NAGVMQNPRHLVRRRGQEARLRCSPMKGHSHVYWYRQLPEEGLKFMVYLQKENIIDESGMPKERFSAEFPKEGPSILRIQQVVRGDSAAYFCASSPAGQVGYEQYFGPGTRLTVT.

This clone was found a few times. This chain uses TRBV5-1 with TRBJ2-1, with TRBD2 as a possible D gene (5 bases). CDR1 SGHRS and CDR2 YFSETQ come from the germline V gene. Trimming pared 0 bases from V and 5 bases from J, leaving 18 bases between. This CDR3 has 17 residues. CDR3: CASSLAGASGSNNEQFF. In DNA form, the CDR3 reads TGCGCCAGCAGCTTGGCTGGAGCTTCGGGGTCTAACAATGAGCAGTTCTTC. Together with reference TRBV5-1 and TRBJ2-1, the CDR3 gives the full variable domain: KAGVTQTPRYLIKTRGQQVTLSCSPISGHRSVSWYQQTPGQGLQFLFEYFSETQRNKGNFPGRFSGRQFSNSRSEMNVSTLELGDSALYLCASSLAGASGSNNEQFFGPGTRLTVL.

This clone was detected a few times. The chain uses TRBV30 and TRBJ2-7; TRBD1 agrees at 7 bases. CDR1 is GTSNPN and CDR2 is SVGIG in the germline V gene (reference sequence). CDR3 size: 14 residues. Unmatched junction bases numbered 7, after V lost 3 bases and J lost 2 bases. The CDR3 DNA is TGTGCCTGGAGCGCAGGGGGATATGCCTACGAGCAGTACTTC. This gives the protein CAWSAGGYAYEQYF.

This clone occurred many times. This chain connects TRBV10-3 to TRBJ2-3; TRBD1 might be the D (5 bases). Trimming took 7 bases from V and 2 from J, leaving 13 bases between them. The CDR3 contains 14 residues. Germline V gene lookup returns CDR1 ENHRY and CDR2 SYGVKD. CDR3 bases: TGTGCCATCACCCGCACAGGAGCCACAGATACGCAGTATTTT. As protein: CAITRTGATDTQYF.

The sample holds a few counts of this clone. J is TRBJ1-2 and V is TRBV23-1; D is uncertain. TRBV23-1 is designated an ORF whose function remains uncertain. The CDR3 runs 15 residues. V lost 4 bases and J lost 4, with 16 bases in between. CDR3 residues: CASSPPPPRFYGYTF. The CDR3 nucleotides are TGCGCCAGCAGTCCACCCCCGCCCAGGTTCTATGGCTACACCTTC.

This clone has only a few counts. J is TRBJ2-4 and V is TRBV20-1; 8 bases match TRBD1. The CDR3 runs to 11 residues. CDR1 DFQATT and CDR2 SNEGSKA come from the germline V gene (reference sequence). Losses at the gene ends were 3 bases for V and 13 bases for J; bases not matched to a gene: 5. CDR3: CSARLGQGQYF. DNA for the CDR3: TGCAGTGCTAGGTTAGGACAGGGACAGTACTTC.

This clone has more than one count but fewer than ten. The V call is TRBV7-8, the J call TRBJ1-5, with a weak D call TRBD1 (5 bases). V gave up 3 bases and J gave up 7 bases, with 13 bases separating them. The CDR3 loop spans 14 amino acids. Per germline, CDR1 SGHVS and CDR2 FQNEAQ. CDR3 amino acids: CASSLEGLGQPQHF. DNA for the CDR3: TGTGCCAGCAGCTTGGAGGGGTTGGGGCAGCCCCAGCATTTT. The whole variable domain, remainder taken from reference TRBV7-8 and TRBJ1-5, is GAGVSQSPRYKVAKRGQDVALRCDPISGHVSLFWYQQALGQGPEFLTYFQNEAQLDKSGLPSDRFFAERPEGSVSTLKIQRTQQEDSAVYLCASSLEGLGQPQHFGDGTRLSIL.

This clone has only a few counts. The chain recombines TRBV7-9 with TRBJ1-6, with no clear D. The CDR3 is 12 residues long. Germline lookup yields CDR1 SEHNR and CDR2 FQNEAQ (reference sequence). V gave up 4 bases and J gave up 6 bases, with 4 bases separating them. Here the CDR3 DNA reads TGTGCCAGCAGCTCCCTTAATTCACCCCTCCACTTT. Residues: CASSSLNSPLHF.

This clone was counted ten times or more. The chain recombines TRBV29-1 with TRBJ1-5; D is perhaps TRBD1 (5 bases). The germline V gene has CDR1 SQVTM and CDR2 ANQGSEA. This CDR3 region has 12 residues. Trimming cost V 4 bases and J 4 bases, with 8 bases left between them. CDR3 sequence reads: CSVGGVNQPQHF. DNA of the CDR3: TGCAGCGTTGGGGGGGTGAATCAGCCCCAGCATTTT.